This TCR beta chain was observed in a study of blood T cell repertoires in COVID-19. Germline-derived CDR1 and CDR2 are ENHRY and SYGVKD. The V and J ends lost 0 bases and 6 bases respectively, with 17 bases between them. The CDR3 has 16 amino acids. TCRdb's copy holds only in-frame clones and misses some; the assay was immunoSEQ multiplex PCR. The sample holds over 300,000 clones, around 80% seen once. The chain combines TRBV10-3 with TRBJ1-2, with D possibly matching TRBD1 (6 bases). Sample: peripheral blood. This TCR was sampled from a woman between 50 and 59 years old with acute or convalescent COVID-19. CDR3 protein: CAISESMVGGGDGYTF. In nucleotides, the CDR3 is TGTGCCATCAGTGAGTCGATGGTTGGGGGGGGCGATGGCTACACCTTC.